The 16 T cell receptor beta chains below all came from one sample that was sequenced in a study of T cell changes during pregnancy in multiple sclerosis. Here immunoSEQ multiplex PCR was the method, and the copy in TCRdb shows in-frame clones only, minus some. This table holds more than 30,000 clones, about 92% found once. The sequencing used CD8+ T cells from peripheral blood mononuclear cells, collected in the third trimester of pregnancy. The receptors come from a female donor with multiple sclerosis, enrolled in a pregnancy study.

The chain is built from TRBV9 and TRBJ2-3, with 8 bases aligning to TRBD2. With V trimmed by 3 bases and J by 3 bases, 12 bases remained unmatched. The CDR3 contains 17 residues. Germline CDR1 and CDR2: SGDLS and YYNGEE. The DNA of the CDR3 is TGTGCCAGCAGCGCCCCGAGGGAGCGGGGGTTGACAGATACGCAGTATTTT. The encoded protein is CASSAPRERGLTDTQYF.

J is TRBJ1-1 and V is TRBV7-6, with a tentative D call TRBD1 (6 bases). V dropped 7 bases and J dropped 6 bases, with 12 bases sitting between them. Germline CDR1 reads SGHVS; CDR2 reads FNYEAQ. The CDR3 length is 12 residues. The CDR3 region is CASTQGGPEAFF. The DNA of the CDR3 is TGTGCCAGCACCCAAGGGGGTCCTGAAGCTTTCTTT.

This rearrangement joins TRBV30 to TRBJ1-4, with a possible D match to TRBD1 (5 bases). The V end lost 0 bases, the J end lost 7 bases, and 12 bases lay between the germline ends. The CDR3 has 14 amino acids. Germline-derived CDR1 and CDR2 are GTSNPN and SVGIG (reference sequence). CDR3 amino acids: CAWSVTGPPEKLFF. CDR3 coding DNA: TGTGCCTGGAGTGTAACAGGACCCCCTGAAAAACTGTTTTTT.

CDR3 bases: TGTGCCAGCGGCAAAAGGGGGTTGGCCATTCCCAGAGACTACGAGCAGTACTTC. Its translation is CASGKRGLAIPRDYEQYF. This sequence joins TRBV27 and TRBJ2-7, with D perhaps TRBD1 (6 bases). V lost 8 bases to trimming and J lost 3 bases, with 29 bases between them. The germline CDR1 and CDR2 sequences are MNHEY and SMNVEV (reference sequence). The CDR3 is made up of 18 amino acids.

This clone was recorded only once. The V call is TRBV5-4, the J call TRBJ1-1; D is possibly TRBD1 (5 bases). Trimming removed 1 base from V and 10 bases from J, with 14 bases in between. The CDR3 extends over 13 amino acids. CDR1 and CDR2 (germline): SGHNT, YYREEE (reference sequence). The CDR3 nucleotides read TGTGCCAGCAGCTTGTCTGGGGAGGGGCGAGCTTTCTTT. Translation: CASSLSGEGRAFF.

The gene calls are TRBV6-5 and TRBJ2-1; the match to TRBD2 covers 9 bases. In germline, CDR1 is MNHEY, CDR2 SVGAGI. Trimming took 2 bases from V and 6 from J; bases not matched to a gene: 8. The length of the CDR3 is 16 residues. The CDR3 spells CASSYQGLASRNEQFF. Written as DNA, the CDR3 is TGTGCCAGCAGTTACCAGGGACTAGCCTCCCGCAATGAGCAGTTCTTC.

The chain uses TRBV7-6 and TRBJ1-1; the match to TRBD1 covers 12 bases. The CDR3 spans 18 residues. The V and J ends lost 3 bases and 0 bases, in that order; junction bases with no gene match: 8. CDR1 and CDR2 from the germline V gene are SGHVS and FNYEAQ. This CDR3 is CASSFGTGGASMNTEAFF. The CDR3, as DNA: TGTGCCAGCAGCTTCGGGACAGGGGGCGCTTCTATGAACACTGAAGCTTTCTTT.

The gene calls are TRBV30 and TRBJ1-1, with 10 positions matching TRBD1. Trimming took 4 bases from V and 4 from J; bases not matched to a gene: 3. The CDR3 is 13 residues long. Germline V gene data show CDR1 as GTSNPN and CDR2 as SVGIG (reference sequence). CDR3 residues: CAWNRDRGTEAFF. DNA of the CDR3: TGTGCCTGGAACCGGGACAGGGGCACTGAAGCTTTCTTT.

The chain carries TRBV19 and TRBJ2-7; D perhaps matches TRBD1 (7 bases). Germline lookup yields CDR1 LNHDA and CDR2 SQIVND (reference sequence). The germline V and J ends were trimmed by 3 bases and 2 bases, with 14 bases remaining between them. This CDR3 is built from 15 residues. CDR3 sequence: CASSITTGTPYEQYF. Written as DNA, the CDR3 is TGTGCCAGTAGTATTACGACAGGGACTCCCTACGAGCAGTACTTC.

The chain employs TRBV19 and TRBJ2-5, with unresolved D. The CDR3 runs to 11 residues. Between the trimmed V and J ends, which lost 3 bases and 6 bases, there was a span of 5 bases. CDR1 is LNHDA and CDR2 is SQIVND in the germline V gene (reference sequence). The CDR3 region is CASSIEKTQYF. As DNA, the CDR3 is TGTGCCAGTAGTATCGAGAAGACCCAGTACTTC.

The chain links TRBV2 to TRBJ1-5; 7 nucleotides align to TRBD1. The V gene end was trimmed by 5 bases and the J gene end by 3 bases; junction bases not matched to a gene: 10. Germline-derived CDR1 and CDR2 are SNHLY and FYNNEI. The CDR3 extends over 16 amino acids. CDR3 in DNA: TGTGCCAGCAGTCCATGGGGACAGTTACCCAATCAGCCCCAGCATTTT. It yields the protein CASSPWGQLPNQPQHF.

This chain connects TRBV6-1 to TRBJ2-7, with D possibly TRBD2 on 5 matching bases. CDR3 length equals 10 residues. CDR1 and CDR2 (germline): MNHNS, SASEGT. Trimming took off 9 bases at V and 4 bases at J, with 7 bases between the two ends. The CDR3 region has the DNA TGTGCCAGTGAGGGTTACGAGCAGTACTTC. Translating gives CASEGYEQYF.

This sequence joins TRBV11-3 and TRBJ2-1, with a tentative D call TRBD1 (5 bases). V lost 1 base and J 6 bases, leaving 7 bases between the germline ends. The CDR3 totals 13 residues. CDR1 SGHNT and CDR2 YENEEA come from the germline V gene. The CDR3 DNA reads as TGTGCCAGCAGCTTAGGGGGCCCCAATGAGCAGTTCTTC. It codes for CASSLGGPNEQFF.

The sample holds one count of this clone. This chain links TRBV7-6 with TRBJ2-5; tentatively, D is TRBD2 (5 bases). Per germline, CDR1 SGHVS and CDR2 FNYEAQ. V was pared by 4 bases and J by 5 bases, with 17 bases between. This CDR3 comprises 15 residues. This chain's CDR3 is CASSSHIGGDETQYF. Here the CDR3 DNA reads TGTGCCAGCAGCTCCCATATAGGAGGAGACGAGACCCAGTACTTC.

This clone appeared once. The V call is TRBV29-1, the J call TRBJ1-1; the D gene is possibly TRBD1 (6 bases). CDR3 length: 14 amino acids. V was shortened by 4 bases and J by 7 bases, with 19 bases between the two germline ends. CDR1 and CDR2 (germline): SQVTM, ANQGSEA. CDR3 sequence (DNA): TGCAGCGTTGTAGAGTACCCGGGGGGCAGTGAAGCTTTCTTT. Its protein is CSVVEYPGGSEAFF.

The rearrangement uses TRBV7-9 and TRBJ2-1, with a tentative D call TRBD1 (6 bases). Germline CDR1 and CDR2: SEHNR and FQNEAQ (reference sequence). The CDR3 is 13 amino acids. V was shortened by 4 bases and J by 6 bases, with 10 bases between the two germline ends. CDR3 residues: CASSSPDSNEQFF. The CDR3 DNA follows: TGTGCCAGCAGCTCTCCGGACAGCAATGAGCAGTTCTTC.